This T cell receptor beta chain was obtained from a study of CD8 T cells in ankylosing spondylitis. This clonotype was seen many times. No antigen is known for it. Construction of TCR beta libraries was performed using quantitative 5'-RACE with molecular barcodes. TCRdb processed the 5' RACE reads anew with MiXCR; each CDR3 protein has one entry. The data show about 390,000 distinct CDR3 sequences, with more than 20% seen just once and around 17% held by the top ten. Germline V gene sequence: CDR1 SQVTM, CDR2 ANQGSEA. This CDR3 is built from 13 residues. Trimming took off 4 bases at V and 0 bases at J, with 8 bases between the two ends. Study results and caveats: There was a TCR beta motif, made of 7 or 8 highly homologous variants, that appeared characteristic of ankylosing spondylitis blood. Reportedly, significant enrichment of disease-linked clones occurred in matched ankylosing spondylitis synovial fluid.

Material: blood, either unsorted or a sorted T cell fraction (not recorded which). This chain connects TRBV29-1 to TRBJ2-3; unclear D gene. The receptor comes from a male donor with ankylosing spondylitis. This CDR3 reads CSVGAISTDTQYF. The CDR3 nucleotides are TGCAGCGTTGGGGCCATTAGCACAGATACGCAGTATTTT.